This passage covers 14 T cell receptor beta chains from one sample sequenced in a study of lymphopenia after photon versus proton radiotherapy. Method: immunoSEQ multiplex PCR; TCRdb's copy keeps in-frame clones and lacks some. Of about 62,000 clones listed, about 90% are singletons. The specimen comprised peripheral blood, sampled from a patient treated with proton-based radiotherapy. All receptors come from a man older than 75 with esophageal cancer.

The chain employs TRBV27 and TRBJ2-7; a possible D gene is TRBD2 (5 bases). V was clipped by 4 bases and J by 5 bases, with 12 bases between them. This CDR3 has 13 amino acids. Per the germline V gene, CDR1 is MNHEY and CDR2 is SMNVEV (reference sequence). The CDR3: CASSWRSLDEQYF. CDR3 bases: TGTGCCAGCAGTTGGAGGAGTCTGGACGAGCAGTACTTC.

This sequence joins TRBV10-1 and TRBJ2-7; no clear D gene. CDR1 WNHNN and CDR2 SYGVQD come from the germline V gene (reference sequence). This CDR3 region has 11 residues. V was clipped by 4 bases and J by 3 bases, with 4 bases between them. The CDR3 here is CASSGSYEQYF. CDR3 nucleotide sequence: TGCGCCAGCAGTGGCAGCTACGAGCAGTACTTC.

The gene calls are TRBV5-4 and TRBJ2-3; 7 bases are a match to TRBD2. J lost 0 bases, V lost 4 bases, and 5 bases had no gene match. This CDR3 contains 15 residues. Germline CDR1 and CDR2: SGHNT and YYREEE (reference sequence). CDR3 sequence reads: CASSRGSGSTDTQYF. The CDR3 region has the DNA TGTGCCAGCAGCCGTGGTAGCGGGAGCACAGATACGCAGTATTTT.

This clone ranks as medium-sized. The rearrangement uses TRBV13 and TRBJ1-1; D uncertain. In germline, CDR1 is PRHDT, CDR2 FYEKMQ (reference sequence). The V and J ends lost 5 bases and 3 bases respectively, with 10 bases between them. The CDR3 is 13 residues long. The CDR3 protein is CASSGEVDTEAFF. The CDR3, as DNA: TGTGCCAGCAGCGGAGAGGTCGACACTGAAGCTTTCTTT.

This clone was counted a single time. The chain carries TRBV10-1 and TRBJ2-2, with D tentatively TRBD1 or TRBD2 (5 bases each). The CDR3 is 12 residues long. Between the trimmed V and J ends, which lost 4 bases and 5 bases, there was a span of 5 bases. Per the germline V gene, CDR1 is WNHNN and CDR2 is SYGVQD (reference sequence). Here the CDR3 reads CASSGGTGELFF. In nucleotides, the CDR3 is TGCGCCAGCAGTGGGGGGACCGGGGAGCTGTTTTTT.

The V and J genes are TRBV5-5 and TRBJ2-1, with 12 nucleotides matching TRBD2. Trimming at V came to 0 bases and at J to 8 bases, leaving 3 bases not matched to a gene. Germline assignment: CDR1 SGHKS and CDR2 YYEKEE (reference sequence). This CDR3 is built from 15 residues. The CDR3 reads CASSLGLAGDYEQFF. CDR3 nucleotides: TGTGCCAGCAGCTTGGGACTAGCGGGAGACTATGAGCAGTTCTTC.

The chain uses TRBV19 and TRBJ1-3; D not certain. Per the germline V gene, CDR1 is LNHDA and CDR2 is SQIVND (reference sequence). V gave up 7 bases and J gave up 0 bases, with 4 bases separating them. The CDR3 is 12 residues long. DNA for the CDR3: TGTGCCAGTATTACCTCTGGAAACACCATATATTTT. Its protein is CASITSGNTIYF.

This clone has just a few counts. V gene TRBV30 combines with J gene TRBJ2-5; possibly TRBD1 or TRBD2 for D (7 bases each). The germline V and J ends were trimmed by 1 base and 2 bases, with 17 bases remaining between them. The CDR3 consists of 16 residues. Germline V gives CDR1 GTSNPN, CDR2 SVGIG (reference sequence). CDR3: CAWSANRGGKQETQYF. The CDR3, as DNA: TGTGCCTGGAGTGCAAACAGGGGAGGGAAGCAAGAGACCCAGTACTTC. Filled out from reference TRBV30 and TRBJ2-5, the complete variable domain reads SQTIHQWPATLVQPVGSPLSLECTVEGTSNPNLYWYRQAAGRGLQLLFYSVGIGQISSEVPQNLSASRPQDRQFILSSKKLLLSDSGFYLCAWSANRGGKQETQYFGPGTRLLVL.

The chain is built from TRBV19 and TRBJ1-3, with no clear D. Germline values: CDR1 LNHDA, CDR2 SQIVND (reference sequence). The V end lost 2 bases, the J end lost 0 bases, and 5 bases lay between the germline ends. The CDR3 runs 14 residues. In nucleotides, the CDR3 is TGTGCCAGTAGTATAAAGAGCTCTGGAAACACCATATATTTT. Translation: CASSIKSSGNTIYF.

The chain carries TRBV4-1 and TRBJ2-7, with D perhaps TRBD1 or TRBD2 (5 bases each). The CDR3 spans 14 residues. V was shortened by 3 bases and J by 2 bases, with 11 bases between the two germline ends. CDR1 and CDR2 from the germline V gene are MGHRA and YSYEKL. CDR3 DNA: TGCGCCAGCAGCCATGGGACGGCCCCCTACGAGCAGTACTTC. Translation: CASSHGTAPYEQYF.

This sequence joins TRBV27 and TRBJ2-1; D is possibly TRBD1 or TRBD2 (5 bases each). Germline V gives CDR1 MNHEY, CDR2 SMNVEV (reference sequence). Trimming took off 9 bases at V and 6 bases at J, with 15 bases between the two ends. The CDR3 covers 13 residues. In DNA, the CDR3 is TGTGCCAGTCGACCACTAGGGACCAATGAGCAGTTCTTC. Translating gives CASRPLGTNEQFF.

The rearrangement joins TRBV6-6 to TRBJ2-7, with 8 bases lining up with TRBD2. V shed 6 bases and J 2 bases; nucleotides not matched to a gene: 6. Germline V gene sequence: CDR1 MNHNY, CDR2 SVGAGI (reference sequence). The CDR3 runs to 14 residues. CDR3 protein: CASRPGGVPYEQYF. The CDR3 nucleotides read TGTGCCAGCAGGCCCGGGGGGGTACCCTACGAGCAGTACTTC.

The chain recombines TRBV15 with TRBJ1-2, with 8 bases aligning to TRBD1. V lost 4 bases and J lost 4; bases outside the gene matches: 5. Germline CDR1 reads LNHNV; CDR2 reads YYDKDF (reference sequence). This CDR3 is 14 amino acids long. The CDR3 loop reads CATSIRTGPYGYTF. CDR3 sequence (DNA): TGTGCCACCAGCATTAGGACAGGGCCCTATGGCTACACCTTC.

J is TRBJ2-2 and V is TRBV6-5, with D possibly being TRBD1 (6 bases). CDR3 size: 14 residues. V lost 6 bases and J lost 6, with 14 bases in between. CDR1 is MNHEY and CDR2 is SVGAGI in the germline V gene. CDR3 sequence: CASRNRVTAGELFF. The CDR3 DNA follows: TGTGCCAGCAGGAACAGGGTGACTGCCGGGGAGCTGTTTTTT.